Listed below are T cell receptor beta chains from one sample, sequenced in a study of T cells in Graves' hyperthyroidism and ophthalmopathy. One entry per CDR3 protein results from TCRdb running MiXCR on the multiplex PCR reads. The table shows fewer than 700,000 distinct CDR3 sequences, with 15% to 20% occurring only once. The sequencing sample was made of blood. The receptors stem from a woman aged 18 to 35 with Graves' ophthalmopathy. CDR3s include the opening cysteine and the closing phenylalanine or tryptophan. D genes are given only for firm matches. Rows give clone size only sometimes, using once, few, many, or a class for an expanded clone.

TGTGCCAGCAGCTATCAGGACAGCAATCAGCCCCAGCATTTT | CASSYQDSNQPQHF | TRBJ1-5 | TRBV7-2 | . | many
TGTGCCAGCAGTTTCCCCTGGGTTAGCGGGAGCTACGAGCAGTACTTC | CASSFPWVSGSYEQYF | TRBJ2-7 | TRBV28 | TRBD2 | many
TGTGCCAGCACGACAGGGGGGAATTCACCCCTCCACTTT | CASTTGGNSPLHF | TRBJ1-6 | TRBV6-1 | TRBD1 | .
TGTGCCAGCAGCTTGACCGGGACATCTGGAAACACCATATATTTT | CASSLTGTSGNTIYF | TRBJ1-3 | TRBV11-3 | . | many
TGTGCCAGCAGCCCATTGGGACTCTACGAGCAGTACTTC | CASSPLGLYEQYF | TRBJ2-7 | TRBV7-2 | . | few
TGTGCCAGCAGTTTAGAAGCGGGAGCTAACGAATACGAGCAGTACTTC | CASSLEAGANEYEQYF | TRBJ2-7 | TRBV12-3/TRBV12-4 | TRBD2 | many
TGTGCCAGTAGTATCGCGGGTCGGGGGGCCAACGTCCTGACTTTC | CASSIAGRGANVLTF | TRBJ2-6 | TRBV19 | . | few
TGCAGCGTCGATGGACAGGGGACTATTGCTTTCTTT | CSVDGQGTIAFF | TRBJ1-1 | TRBV29-1 | TRBD1 | few
TGTGCCAGCAGTGAAGCGCCCTTTCCATCTACTAACTATGGCTACACCTTC | CASSEAPFPSTNYGYTF | TRBJ1-2 | TRBV6-1 | . | many
TGCAGTGCTGGACCGGACAACACTGAAGCTTTCTTT | CSAGPDNTEAFF | TRBJ1-1 | TRBV20-1 | . | .
TGTGCCAGTAGTATAGGGGGTTCACCCCTCCACTTT | CASSIGGSPLHF | TRBJ1-6 | TRBV19 | . | few
TGTGCCAGCTCACTTACAGCCACCGGGGCAGATACGCAGTATTTT | CASSLTATGADTQYF | TRBJ2-3 | TRBV18 | . | few
TGTGCCAGTAGTATAGGCGGCAGAAGACTTTTTCGGCCCCAGCATTTT | CASSIGGRRLFRPQHF | TRBJ1-5 | TRBV19 | . | .
TGTGCCAGTAGTATCGCTAGGGGGGGCGATGAGACCCAGTACTTC | CASSIARGGDETQYF | TRBJ2-5 | TRBV19 | . | many
TGTGCCAGCAGCCACCCCCGGGATTTCCGCACAGATACGCAGTATTTT | CASSHPRDFRTDTQYF | TRBJ2-3 | TRBV28 | . | many
TGTGCCAGCAGTGAAGCATCGACTAGCCGCGATACGCAGTATTTT | CASSEASTSRDTQYF | TRBJ2-3 | TRBV6-1 | TRBD2 | many
TGTGCCAGCAGTTACTCGCCGGCGGGAGGAGGGACAGATACGCAGTATTTT | CASSYSPAGGGTDTQYF | TRBJ2-3 | TRBV6-5 | TRBD2 | few
TGTGCCAGCAGCTTAGCAGCGGGACTTTTAGATACGCAGTATTTT | CASSLAAGLLDTQYF | TRBJ2-3 | TRBV7-2 | TRBD2 | few
TGTGCCAGCAGTTTCCCCCCGGGCAGGCCTAGAACCTACGAGCAGTACTTC | CASSFPPGRPRTYEQYF | TRBJ2-7 | TRBV28 | . | many
TGCAGCGTTCAACTAGCGGGAGGGCCTGGACACAATGAGCAGTTCTTC | CSVQLAGGPGHNEQFF | TRBJ2-1 | TRBV29-1 | TRBD2 | .
TGTGCCAGCAGTGACTTCACTTCGTACCAAGAGACCCAGTACTTC | CASSDFTSYQETQYF | TRBJ2-5 | TRBV2 | . | .
TGTGCCAGCAGCTCCTACGGGACAGGCCTCCGGACCGGGGAGCTGTTTTTT | CASSSYGTGLRTGELFF | TRBJ2-2 | TRBV7-2 | TRBD1 | many
TGTGCCACCAGCAGAGATCCCGGGGGGAACACCGGGGAGCTGTTTTTT | CATSRDPGGNTGELFF | TRBJ2-2 | TRBV15 | . | .
TGTGCCAGCAGCCCGCGGACGGGCTCCGAGACCCAGTACTTC | CASSPRTGSETQYF | TRBJ2-5 | TRBV5-8 | . | .
TGTGCCACCAGCAGAGCAGACGACTCTGGGGCCAACGTCCTGACTTTC | CATSRADDSGANVLTF | TRBJ2-6 | TRBV15 | . | few
TGTGCCGTCTCCCGGACCAGCCAAGAGACCCAGTACTTC | CAVSRTSQETQYF | TRBJ2-5 | TRBV10-3 | . | once
TGTGCCAGCAGCCCAATAGCGGGGGGGCTCGTTTTTTACAATGAGCAGTTCTTC | CASSPIAGGLVFYNEQFF | TRBJ2-1 | TRBV11-2 | TRBD2 | few
TGCGCCAGCAGCCCGGGGGCTAGCGGGAGATTCTACAATGAGCAGTTCTTC | CASSPGASGRFYNEQFF | TRBJ2-1 | TRBV5-1 | TRBD2 | .
TGTACCGCCGAACCGGCAGGCGAGGTAGTGAGCAACACTGAAGCTTTCTTT | CTAEPAGEVVSNTEAFF | TRBJ1-1 | TRBV2 | . | many
TGCGCCAGCAGCTTAAGTTGGGGCCACCCTGAAGCTTTCTTT | CASSLSWGHPEAFF | TRBJ1-1 | TRBV5-1 | . | .
TGTGCCAGTAGTATCCGAGGTGGTGCGAAGGAGGGAACAGCAGGCAATGAGCAGTTCTTC | CASSIRGGAKEGTAGNEQFF | TRBJ2-1 | TRBV19 | . | few
TGTGCCAGCAGTCGGGCCCTCGATGGGGAGCAGTTCTTC | CASSRALDGEQFF | TRBJ2-1 | TRBV6-1 | . | many
TGTGCCAGCAGCTCGCAAACAGCGGGGGGGGTCGGAGATACGCAGTATTTT | CASSSQTAGGVGDTQYF | TRBJ2-3 | TRBV7-6 | TRBD2 | .
TGTGCCAGCAGCCAAACTCGGGACTATGGCTACACCTTC | CASSQTRDYGYTF | TRBJ1-2 | TRBV11-2 | . | many
TGTGCCAGCAGTTCCATGGGGATGGGTATATACGAGCAGTACTTC | CASSSMGMGIYEQYF | TRBJ2-7 | TRBV6-2/TRBV6-3 | . | .
TGCAGCGTTGAGGGGACGACAGGGTATGGCTACACCTTC | CSVEGTTGYGYTF | TRBJ1-2 | TRBV29-1 | TRBD1 | few
TGTGCCATCAGTGATCCGGGGAATTCACCCCTCCACTTT | CAISDPGNSPLHF | TRBJ1-6 | TRBV10-3 | . | few
TGTGCCAGTAGTATGTCGACTAGCAGAGGCAATGAGCAGTTCTTC | CASSMSTSRGNEQFF | TRBJ2-1 | TRBV19 | TRBD2 | few
TGTGCCAGCAGTTCCACCCGCCTTTCGACAGGGGAGCATGGCGGGGAGCTGTTTTTT | CASSSTRLSTGEHGGELFF | TRBJ2-2 | TRBV28 | TRBD1 | few
TGTGCCAGCAGCTTAAAGGGAGAGAGTTACGAGCAGTACTTC | CASSLKGESYEQYF | TRBJ2-7 | TRBV5-4 | . | few
TGTGCCAGCAGTCCGAACCGACAGGGACGGAACATTCAGTACTTC | CASSPNRQGRNIQYF | TRBJ2-4 | TRBV12-3/TRBV12-4 | TRBD1 | many
TGTGCCAGCAGTGACCTCGGAAGACTGAACACTGAAGCTTTCTTT | CASSDLGRLNTEAFF | TRBJ1-1 | TRBV28 | . | many
TGCGCCAGCGGAGGGGGCGGGAGCTATGGCTACACCTTC | CASGGGGSYGYTF | TRBJ1-2 | TRBV4-1 | TRBD1 | .
TGCAGTGCTCGGGGACAGGGGTCCTACGAGCAGTACTTC | CSARGQGSYEQYF | TRBJ2-7 | TRBV20-1 | TRBD1 | many
TGCAGTGCTAGAGATGGAGGATGGGCGGACAATCAGCCCCAGCATTTT | CSARDGGWADNQPQHF | TRBJ1-5 | TRBV20-1 | . | many
TGCAGCGTTGTCCGACAGGGGGCTAGGGATGAGCAGTTCTTC | CSVVRQGARDEQFF | TRBJ2-1 | TRBV29-1 | TRBD1 | many
TGTGCCAGCAGTTACTGGCTAGCGGGAGTAGTTGGGGGCTTCTACGAGCAGTACTTC | CASSYWLAGVVGGFYEQYF | TRBJ2-7 | TRBV6-5 | TRBD2 | .
TGTGCCAGCAGCCCCCCCAAGGCAGGGAAGGCTGAAGCTTTCTTT | CASSPPKAGKAEAFF | TRBJ1-1 | TRBV7-2 | . | many
TGTGCCAGCAGTTCGCTCTCGACAGTCTCCTACGAGCAGTACTTC | CASSSLSTVSYEQYF | TRBJ2-7 | TRBV28 | . | many
TGCAGCGTTGGTGGCCTAGCAGAAGAGACCCAGTACTTC | CSVGGLAEETQYF | TRBJ2-5 | TRBV29-1 | . | few
TGTGCCAGCAGCTCGATGACAATTGAAGCTTTCTTT | CASSSMTIEAFF | TRBJ1-1 | TRBV7-9 | . | .
TGTGCCAGCAGCTTTGATGTACAGGGCCTCTATGGCTACACCTTC | CASSFDVQGLYGYTF | TRBJ1-2 | TRBV7-2 | . | many
TGTGCCAGCAGCCCACGGGTGGCGAACACTGAAGCTTTCTTT | CASSPRVANTEAFF | TRBJ1-1 | TRBV7-8 | . | many
TGTGCCAGCAGCTCCTCGAGGGGGGGGCAATATGGCTACACCTTC | CASSSSRGGQYGYTF | TRBJ1-2 | TRBV5-5 | . | many